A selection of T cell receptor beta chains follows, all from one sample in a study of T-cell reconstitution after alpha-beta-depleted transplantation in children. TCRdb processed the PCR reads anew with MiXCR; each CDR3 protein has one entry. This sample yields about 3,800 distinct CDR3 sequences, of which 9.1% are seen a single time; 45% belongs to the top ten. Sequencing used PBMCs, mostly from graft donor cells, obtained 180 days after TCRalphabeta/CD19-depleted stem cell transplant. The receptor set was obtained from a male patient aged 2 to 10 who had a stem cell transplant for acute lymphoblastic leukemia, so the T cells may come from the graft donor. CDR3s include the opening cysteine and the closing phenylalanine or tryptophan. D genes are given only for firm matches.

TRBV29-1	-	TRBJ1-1	CSVDRAFEAFF
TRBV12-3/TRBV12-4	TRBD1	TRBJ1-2	CASSPTGGRGGYTF
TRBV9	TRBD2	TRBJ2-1	CASSDDSGRAWNEQFF
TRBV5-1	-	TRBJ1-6	CASSLRGETYNSPLHF
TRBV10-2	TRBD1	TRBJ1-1	CASSFDRASEAFF
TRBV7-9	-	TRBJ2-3	CASSFLGTDTQYF
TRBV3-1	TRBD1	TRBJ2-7	CASSKLGTDGKQYF
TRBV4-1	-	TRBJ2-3	CASSQVGDFSDTQYF
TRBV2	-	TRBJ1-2	CASSEGGQLYGYTF
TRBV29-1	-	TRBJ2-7	CSVAGAEGTTYEQYF
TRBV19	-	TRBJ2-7	CASSISHVQGYEQYF
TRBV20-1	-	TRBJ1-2	CSASRLLANYGYTF
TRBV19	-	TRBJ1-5	CASSILRQPQHF
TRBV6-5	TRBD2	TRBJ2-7	CASVPSGSSYEQYF
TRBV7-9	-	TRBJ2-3	CASSLGRGADTQYF
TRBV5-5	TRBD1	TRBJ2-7	CASSAGLGTGSPHEQYF
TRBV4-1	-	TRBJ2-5	CASSTRRGETQYF
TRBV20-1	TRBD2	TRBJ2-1	CSVTAGAGDEQFF
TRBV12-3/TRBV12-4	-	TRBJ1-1	CASSWESVNTEAFF
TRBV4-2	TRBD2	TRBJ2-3	CASSQDRGADTQYF
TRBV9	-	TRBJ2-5	CASSPGETQYF
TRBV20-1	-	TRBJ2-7	CSASDLASRDYYEQYF